This T cell receptor (beta chain) is drawn from a study of cytomegalovirus exposure and HLA in healthy donors. Study overall: Ancestry clustering placed more than 65% of roughly 410 genotyped donors in the Caucasian-associated cluster. Study results and limitations: The study recorded 160 or so TCR beta chains that were cytomegalovirus-associated. An analysis was carried out later, and it reportedly showed fewer N-insertions in an Asian-associated ancestry cluster than the approximately 610-donor mean.

As for this clone: What it binds is not known.

CDR1 is SEHNR, CDR2 FQNEAQ, per germline (reference sequence). V was shortened by 8 bases and J by 6 bases, with 14 bases between the two germline ends. The CDR3 is made up of 12 amino acids. PCR was performed using 60 Vbeta and 13 Jbeta primers. This table comes from immunoSEQ multiplex PCR, and its TCRdb copy is limited to in-frame clones, with some not included. The table has under 150,000 clones, approximately 80% seen once; the top ten hold approximately 5%. Sequencing used PBMCs. V is TRBV7-9 and J is TRBJ2-7; D is perhaps TRBD1 (5 bases). This clonotype was sampled from a woman aged 30 to 39 in good health and CMV-seropositive. The CDR3 sequence is CASAQGDSEQYF. The CDR3 DNA follows: TGTGCCAGCGCGCAAGGGGATAGCGAGCAGTACTTC.